This is a list of T cell receptor beta chains from one sample in a study of cytomegalovirus exposure and HLA in healthy donors. TCRdb keeps only in-frame clones here, not all; method: immunoSEQ multiplex PCR. Altogether 130,000 to 150,000 clones are present, around 72% being singletons, with the ten largest covering roughly 2.1%. Sequencing was done on a sample of PBMCs. Every receptor here comes from a middle-aged man in good health and CMV-seronegative. Each CDR3 is given with its conserved first and last residue. The D gene is left open where the match is weak. Rows may omit the clone size; those that give it use once, few, many or a size class.

V: TRBV6-1
D: TRBD1
length: 13
size: .
J: TRBJ1-2
CDR3: CASSAGQGGGYTF
DNA: TGTGCCAGCAGTGCCGGACAGGGCGGTGGCTACACCTTC

V: TRBV10-3
D: TRBD1
length: 12
size: once
J: TRBJ1-3
CDR3: CASRGLGNTIYF
DNA: TGTGCCTCTAGGGGGCTCGGAAACACCATATATTTT

V: TRBV30
D: .
length: 14
size: .
J: TRBJ2-7
CDR3: CAWSAWSRFYEQYF
DNA: TGTGCCTGGAGTGCTTGGAGCAGATTTTACGAGCAGTACTTC

V: TRBV7-6
D: .
length: 13
size: few
J: TRBJ1-6
CDR3: CASSLDRHSPLNF
DNA: TGTGCCAGCAGCTTAGATCGACATTCACCCCTCAACTTT

V: TRBV28
D: .
length: 15
size: .
J: TRBJ2-5
CDR3: CASSLRAGYQETQYF
DNA: TGTGCCAGCAGTTTACGTGCGGGGTACCAAGAGACCCAGTACTTC

V: TRBV2
D: .
length: 13
size: few
J: TRBJ1-1
CDR3: CASRDQGYTEAFF
DNA: TGTGCCAGCAGAGACCAGGGTTACACTGAAGCTTTCTTT

V: TRBV5-6
D: .
length: 13
size: .
J: TRBJ1-1
CDR3: CASSLSRNTEAFF
DNA: TGTGCCAGCAGCTTGAGTAGGAACACTGAAGCTTTCTTT

V: TRBV27
D: TRBD1
length: 14
size: .
J: TRBJ2-7
CDR3: CASSPTGSAYEQYF
DNA: TGTGCCAGCAGTCCGACAGGGTCCGCCTACGAGCAGTACTTC

V: TRBV10-3
D: .
length: 13
size: few
J: TRBJ1-1
CDR3: CAIDNGQGTEAFF
DNA: TGTGCCATCGATAATGGGCAGGGGACTGAAGCTTTCTTT

V: TRBV27
D: TRBD1
length: 15
size: .
J: TRBJ1-5
CDR3: CASSLEDRENQPQHF
DNA: TGTGCCAGCAGTTTGGAGGACAGGGAGAATCAGCCCCAGCATTTT

V: TRBV4-3
D: TRBD2
length: 18
size: .
J: TRBJ2-1
CDR3: CASSQETASGSTYNEQFF
DNA: TGCGCCAGCAGCCAAGAGACGGCTAGCGGGAGTACCTACAATGAGCAGTTCTTC

V: TRBV4-3
D: .
length: 17
size: .
J: TRBJ2-5
CDR3: CASSWDSRGGYQETQYF
DNA: TGCGCCAGCAGCTGGGACTCTAGGGGGGGGTACCAAGAGACCCAGTACTTC

V: TRBV5-4
D: TRBD1
length: 15
size: .
J: TRBJ1-4
CDR3: CASSLMGQGTEKLFF
DNA: TGTGCCAGCAGCTTAATGGGACAGGGGACCGAAAAACTGTTTTTT

V: TRBV9
D: .
length: 16
size: few
J: TRBJ1-3
CDR3: CASSAYRSPSGNTIYF
DNA: TGTGCCAGCAGCGCTTACAGGTCGCCCTCTGGAAACACCATATATTTT

V: TRBV5-1
D: .
length: 15
size: .
J: TRBJ1-1
CDR3: CASSTTSGMNTEAFF
DNA: TGCGCCAGCAGCACCACCTCGGGGATGAACACTGAAGCTTTCTTT

V: TRBV2
D: TRBD1
length: 15
size: few
J: TRBJ1-5
CDR3: CASIKDRGGGQPQHF
DNA: TGTGCCAGCATTAAGGACAGGGGAGGGGGACAGCCCCAGCATTTT

V: TRBV5-1
D: TRBD2
length: 15
size: .
J: TRBJ2-7
CDR3: CASSLGLAGANEQYF
DNA: TGCGCCAGCAGCTTGGGACTAGCGGGAGCAAACGAGCAGTACTTC

V: TRBV5-1
D: TRBD2
length: 17
size: .
J: TRBJ2-3
CDR3: CASSLVRGGLGTDTQYF
DNA: TGCGCCAGCAGCTTGGTGCGGGGGGGCCTGGGCACAGATACGCAGTATTTT

V: TRBV30
D: TRBD1
length: 14
size: .
J: TRBJ2-7
CDR3: CAWSPGQGSYEQYF
DNA: TGTGCCTGGAGTCCGGGACAGGGCTCCTACGAGCAGTACTTC

V: TRBV5-1
D: .
length: 15
size: .
J: TRBJ1-1
CDR3: CASSPDVGLNTEAFF
DNA: TGCGCCAGCAGCCCTGACGTTGGGCTGAACACTGAAGCTTTCTTT

V: TRBV6-6
D: .
length: 14
size: .
J: TRBJ1-1
CDR3: CASRPGGMNTEAFF
DNA: TGTGCCAGCAGGCCGGGGGGGATGAACACTGAAGCTTTCTTT

V: TRBV7-2
D: TRBD2
length: 16
size: .
J: TRBJ2-1
CDR3: CASSLHQLAGVWEQFF
DNA: TGTGCCAGCAGCTTACATCAACTAGCGGGAGTGTGGGAGCAGTTCTTC

V: TRBV19
D: TRBD1
length: 15
size: .
J: TRBJ2-5
CDR3: CASTEQAGGSETQYF
DNA: TGTGCCAGTACCGAGCAGGCAGGGGGATCAGAGACCCAGTACTTC

V: TRBV28
D: .
length: 16
size: .
J: TRBJ1-5
CDR3: CASSLPGGYSNQPQHF
DNA: TGTGCCAGCAGTTTACCGGGGGGTTATAGCAATCAGCCCCAGCATTTT